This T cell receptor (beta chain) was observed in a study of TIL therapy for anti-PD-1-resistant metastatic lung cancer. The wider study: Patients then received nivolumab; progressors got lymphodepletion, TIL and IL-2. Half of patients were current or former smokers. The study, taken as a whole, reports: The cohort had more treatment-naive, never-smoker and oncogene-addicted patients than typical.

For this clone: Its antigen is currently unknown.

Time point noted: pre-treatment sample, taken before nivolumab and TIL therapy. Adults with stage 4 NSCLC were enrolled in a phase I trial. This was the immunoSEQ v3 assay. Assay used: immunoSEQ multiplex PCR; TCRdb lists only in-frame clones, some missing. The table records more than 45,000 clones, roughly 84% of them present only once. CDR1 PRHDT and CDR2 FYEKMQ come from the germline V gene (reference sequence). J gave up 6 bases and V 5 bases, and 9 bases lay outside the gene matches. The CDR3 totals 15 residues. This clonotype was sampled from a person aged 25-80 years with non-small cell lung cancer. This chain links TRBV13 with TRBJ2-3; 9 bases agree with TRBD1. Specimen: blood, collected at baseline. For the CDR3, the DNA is TGTGCCAGCAGCGAGATGGACAGGGGTTGGGATACGCAGTATTTT. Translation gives CASSEMDRGWDTQYF.